The rows below give T cell receptor beta chains drawn from one sample of a study of blood T cell repertoires in COVID-19. The repertoire was sequenced with immunoSEQ multiplex PCR; TCRdb's copy has only in-frame clones and lacks some. The top ten clones hold more than 6.5% of a sample with about 170,000 clones, about 88% of them seen once. The sample taken for sequencing was peripheral blood. The receptors stem from a woman aged 80 or older in a cohort sampled during active or convalescent COVID-19. The conserved cysteine and the conserved F or W are not part of the CDR3 here. Clone size is not always given. Where it is, it says once, few, many or a class for expanded clones.

>TRBV6-1|-|TRBJ2-1
ASSEALMASGSKYEQF
>TRBV5-6|-|TRBJ1-2
ASSLEISIWTEPYGYT
>TRBV7-9|-|TRBJ2-1
ASRGTSGSHNEQF
>TRBV15|few|TRBJ1-4
ATSRPWQNEKLF
>TRBV27|-|TRBJ1-2
ASSPGWYVANYGYT
>TRBV25-1|-|TRBJ1-4
ASSDPGQEDEKLF
>TRBV6-6|-|TRBJ1-1
ASSYARGIAEAF
>TRBV13|few|TRBJ1-2
ASGIGGGGGYT
>TRBV6-5|-|TRBJ1-4
ASIRGGGEKLF
>TRBV4-3|-|TRBJ2-3
ASSQFSGGTDTQY
>TRBV2|-|TRBJ1-5
ASSEGETVSNQPQH
>TRBV13|-|TRBJ2-3
ASSSPERALTSDTQY
>TRBV5-1|-|TRBJ2-1
ASSQGQALGNEQF
>TRBV25-1|once|TRBJ1-5
ASSEEGHGNQPQH
>TRBV5-1|once|TRBJ2-3
ASSFNGRGTDTQY
>TRBV12-3/TRBV12-4|-|TRBJ1-2
ASSTGQNYGYT
>TRBV6-5|-|TRBJ1-5
ASTGGGSRNQPQH
>TRBV5-1|-|TRBJ1-1
ASSLVGTVNTEAF
>TRBV6-2/TRBV6-3|-|TRBJ1-5
ASSKQGKPQH
>TRBV18|-|TRBJ1-1
ASSLGTGGSDTEAF
>TRBV28|once|TRBJ1-2
ASSLNGKDSSAGGYT
>TRBV2|-|TRBJ1-2
ASRATGGEGYT
>TRBV5-4|-|TRBJ1-1
ASSLQGGNTEAF
>TRBV10-1|-|TRBJ2-3
ASSAKRGTTDTQY
>TRBV7-6|-|TRBJ1-6
ASSLGTGGTGSPLH
>TRBV19|-|TRBJ2-1
ASSAESGRALTSYNEQF
>TRBV30|-|TRBJ1-5
AWTGNDGQPQH
>TRBV28|-|TRBJ1-1
ASFRGTEAF
>TRBV5-1|-|TRBJ2-2
ASSWTGGTGELF
>TRBV12-3/TRBV12-4|-|TRBJ1-4
ASSPRGEEKLF
>TRBV20-1|-|TRBJ1-5
SAGGAKPQH
>TRBV18|-|TRBJ1-1
ASSGTQNTEAF
>TRBV7-9|-|TRBJ1-1
ASSLARERSEAF
>TRBV4-3|-|TRBJ2-3
ASSQAPGTSGGRTDTQY
>TRBV6-1|-|TRBJ2-3
ASSDRGNTDTQY
>TRBV10-1|-|TRBJ1-1
ASSESIGNRQGAEGAF
>TRBV5-1|-|TRBJ1-5
ASRSGTASNQPQH
>TRBV27|-|TRBJ1-2
ASSSFAAAGDYGYT
>TRBV4-1|-|TRBJ2-3
ASSHPLRGAQDTQY
>TRBV28|-|TRBJ2-2
ASSSSGLAGDAGELF
>TRBV5-4|few|TRBJ2-7
ASSPGLAGVITYEQY
>TRBV6-5|-|TRBJ2-4
ASSRGTGEGNIQY
>TRBV30|-|TRBJ1-2
AWSVTRVRAYGYT
>TRBV7-9|-|TRBJ2-7
ASSLAGQGAYEQY
>TRBV18|-|TRBJ1-6
ASSPEGQVINSPLH
>TRBV6-2/TRBV6-3|-|TRBJ2-6
ASSRSAGYAFPGANVLT
>TRBV7-2|few|TRBJ1-3
ASSLWDLGSGNTIY
>TRBV11-3|-|TRBJ2-1
ASSGLTGLSYNEQF
>TRBV11-2|-|TRBJ1-1
ASRERGHRNTEAF
>TRBV7-9|-|TRBJ1-2
ASSLGRESRYYGYT
>TRBV30|-|TRBJ1-2
AWSGTGQVYGYT
>TRBV24-1|-|TRBJ2-1
ATRKTVSNEQF
>TRBV29-1|-|TRBJ1-1
SVLQGGDTEAF
>TRBV30|-|TRBJ1-2
AWSVRAGDGYT
>TRBV6-4|-|TRBJ2-3
ASSDQGSDTQY
>TRBV3-1/TRBV3-2|-|TRBJ1-3
ASSPAGLSGNTIY
>TRBV11-3|-|TRBJ2-7
ASSSGGYEQY